The 14 T cell receptor beta chains below all came from one sample that was sequenced in a study of cytomegalovirus exposure and HLA in healthy donors. Researchers ran the PCR with 60 Vbeta and 13 Jbeta primers. TCRdb's copy holds only in-frame clones and misses some; the assay was immunoSEQ multiplex PCR. Seen here are approximately 120,000 clones, approximately 77% observed once, and the top ten hold around 2%. Sample: PBMCs. Receptor source: a man aged 18 to 29 in good health and CMV-seronegative.

The chain uses TRBV11-3 and TRBJ1-3, with D unresolved. The CDR3 length is 15 residues. V was cut by 6 bases and J by 0 bases, with 12 bases left in between. Germline CDR1 reads SGHNT; CDR2 reads YENEEA. The chain's CDR3 is CASRFPPVSGNTIYF. CDR3 nucleotides: TGTGCCAGCAGATTTCCTCCAGTCTCTGGAAACACCATATATTTT.

The chain employs TRBV7-8 and TRBJ2-2; 7 bases line up with TRBD1. Per germline, CDR1 SGHVS and CDR2 FQNEAQ. The CDR3 loop spans 16 amino acids. V gave up 1 base and J gave up 4 bases; unmatched junction bases: 6. CDR3 amino acids: CASSLGGGSSTGELFF. In nucleotides, the CDR3 is TGTGCCAGCAGCTTAGGAGGGGGCTCGAGCACCGGGGAGCTGTTTTTT.

The V call is TRBV6-5, the J call TRBJ1-6; D may be TRBD1 (5 bases). This CDR3 contains 15 residues. Per the germline V gene, CDR1 is MNHEY and CDR2 is SVGAGI. V was pared by 2 bases and J by 10 bases, with 15 bases between. CDR3 amino acids: CASSYREGARSPLHF. The CDR3 coding sequence is TGTGCCAGCAGTTACCGTGAAGGGGCAAGGTCACCCCTCCACTTT.

This clone appeared a single time. The rearrangement uses TRBV15 and TRBJ1-2; 7 bases fit TRBD1. J lost 4 bases, V lost 0 bases, and 5 bases had no gene match. From germline, CDR1 is LNHNV and CDR2 YYDKDF (reference sequence). The CDR3 is 15 amino acids. CDR3 sequence: CATSRDPRQGYGYTF. The DNA for the CDR3 is TGTGCCACCAGCAGAGATCCTCGACAGGGCTATGGCTACACCTTC.

The V call is TRBV6-5, the J call TRBJ2-5; TRBD2 aligns across 10 bases. CDR3 length: 16 residues. Losses at the gene ends were 2 bases for V and 7 bases for J; bases not matched to a gene: 10. Germline CDR1 reads MNHEY; CDR2 reads SVGAGI. The CDR3 DNA reads TGTGCCAGCAGTTACGCGGTAGCGGGGGGCCGAGGGACCCAGTACTTC. Protein product: CASSYAVAGGRGTQYF.

This clone was seen a few times. The chain has TRBV10-3 and TRBJ2-3, with TRBD2 matching 8 bases. Trimming took 7 bases from V and 2 from J; bases not matched to a gene: 20. CDR1 ENHRY and CDR2 SYGVKD come from the germline V gene. CDR3 length: 19 amino acids. In nucleotides, the CDR3 is TGTGCCATCAAGGAACGGGGGGGGCCTGCTAGCCCTACCACAGATACGCAGTATTTT. Translating it yields CAIKERGGPASPTTDTQYF.

The genes are TRBV18 and TRBJ2-1; 10 bases map to TRBD2. The CDR3 is 20 amino acids. CDR1 KGHSH and CDR2 LQKENI come from the germline V gene. With 1 base clipped from V and 2 bases from J, the junction kept 14 bases outside the gene matches. The CDR3 nucleotides read TGTGCCAGCTCACCACTAAGTTTAGCGGGGGGTCATACTACCTACAATGAGCAGTTCTTC. It specifies CASSPLSLAGGHTTYNEQFF.

The chain couples TRBV11-3 to TRBJ2-7; 8 bases are shared with TRBD2. CDR3 length: 15 amino acids. Germline CDR1 and CDR2: SGHNT and YENEEA. Unmatched junction bases numbered 8, after V lost 5 bases and J lost 2 bases. CDR3: CASSPRRGAPYEQYF. For the CDR3, the DNA is TGTGCCAGCAGCCCCCGGCGGGGGGCCCCCTACGAGCAGTACTTC.

The V call is TRBV27, the J call TRBJ2-5; weak D call: TRBD1 (5 bases). The germline V gene has CDR1 MNHEY and CDR2 SMNVEV (reference sequence). The V end was cut by 2 bases, the J end by 3 bases, with 10 bases between. The CDR3 contains 14 residues. CDR3 loop: CASSLGAAKETQYF. CDR3 DNA sequence: TGTGCCAGCAGTTTAGGGGCAGCTAAAGAGACCCAGTACTTC.

This clone was seen only once. The rearrangement links TRBV2 to TRBJ1-2, with a weak D call TRBD1 (5 bases). V lost 1 base, J lost 2 bases, and 11 bases lay in between. CDR3 size: 15 residues. Germline V CDR1 and CDR2: SNHLY, FYNNEI. The CDR3, as DNA: TGTGCCAGCAGTGAAGGGGGGGGAGCGAACTATGGCTACACCTTC. Its protein is CASSEGGGANYGYTF.

The chain carries TRBV7-2 and TRBJ2-4; 7 positions match TRBD1. The CDR3 runs to 16 residues. J gave up 8 bases and V 0 bases, and 10 bases lay outside the gene matches. Germline values: CDR1 SGHTA, CDR2 FQGNSA. CDR3 amino acids: CASSLAKRQGRDIQYF. Here the CDR3 DNA reads TGTGCCAGCAGCTTAGCGAAGAGACAGGGTCGGGACATTCAGTACTTC.

The J gene is TRBJ2-1, the V gene TRBV9; 7 nucleotides agree with TRBD1. CDR3 size: 14 residues. Germline CDR1 SGDLS, CDR2 YYNGEE. V dropped 1 base and J dropped 7; count of bases not matched to a gene: 5. CDR3 DNA: TGTGCCAGCAGCGTATGGGACAGAGGAAATGAGCAGTTCTTC. This encodes CASSVWDRGNEQFF.

V usage is TRBV7-9 and J usage is TRBJ1-4, with no clear D. CDR1 and CDR2 from the germline V gene are SEHNR and FQNEAQ (reference sequence). The ends were cut back, 7 bases at V and 8 bases at J, with 11 bases in the middle. CDR3 length: 12 residues. The chain's CDR3 is CASTRTGEKLFF. CDR3 nucleotide sequence: TGTGCCAGCACACGGACGGGAGAAAAACTGTTTTTT.

This clone showed up just once. The chain joins TRBV5-1 to TRBJ1-1; 9 bases match TRBD1. In germline, CDR1 is SGHRS, CDR2 YFSETQ. The V gene end was trimmed by 4 bases and the J gene end by 10 bases; junction bases not matched to a gene: 11. The CDR3 runs to 14 residues. Here the CDR3 DNA reads TGCGCCAGCAGCCTAGCTACGACAGGGGGGGCAGCTTTCTTT. Encoded protein: CASSLATTGGAAFF.